The 24 T cell receptor beta chains in this list originate from one sample, sequenced in a study of PD-1 blockade in classical Hodgkin lymphoma. Data came from immunoSEQ multiplex PCR; TCRdb stores just in-frame clones and leaves some out. The sample lists some 110,000 clones; more than 70% were seen once. Specified time point: cycle 4 day 1 (C4D1), after more than 5 weeks of nivolumab. Following autologous stem cell transplantation, relapse occurred in every patient, and exposure to brentuximab vedotin varied. The sample was peripheral blood mononuclear cells (PBMCs), taken before the fourth cycle of nivolumab. These receptors were taken from a human donor with classical Hodgkin lymphoma.

V and J are TRBV30 and TRBJ1-2; D remains ambiguous. The CDR3 runs 13 residues. From germline, CDR1 is GTSNPN and CDR2 SVGIG (reference sequence). V was clipped by 0 bases and J by 4 bases, with 9 bases between them. The CDR3 coding sequence is TGTGCCTGGAGTGTAGTCGGCGGCTATGGCTACACCTTC. This encodes CAWSVVGGYGYTF.

This chain connects TRBV2 to TRBJ2-5, with TRBD2 matching over 7 bases. Trimming took 0 bases from V and 5 from J; bases not matched to a gene: 6. CDR1 is SNHLY and CDR2 is FYNNEI in the germline V gene. The CDR3 loop spans 15 amino acids. The CDR3 DNA is TGTGCCAGCAGTGAAGCGGGAGGGCCTGAGGAGACCCAGTACTTC. Protein product: CASSEAGGPEETQYF.

A single count supports this clone. The genes are TRBV7-2 and TRBJ2-2; the D gene is possibly TRBD2 (7 bases). Looked up from germline, CDR1 is SGHTA and CDR2 is FQGNSA. The CDR3 length is 15 residues. V was cut by 1 base and J by 6 bases, with 12 bases left in between. The CDR3 reads CASSLEGGQAGELFF. In DNA, the CDR3 is TGTGCCAGCAGCTTAGAGGGGGGGCAGGCCGGGGAGCTGTTTTTT.

This chain uses TRBV28 with TRBJ2-3, with 12 bases aligning to TRBD2. V was clipped by 6 bases and J by 2 bases; unmatched bases: 9. There are 17 residues in the CDR3. CDR1 MDHEN and CDR2 SYDVKM come from the germline V gene. The CDR3 reads CASSPGLAGTYTDTQYF. The CDR3 region has the DNA TGTGCCAGCAGCCCCGGACTAGCGGGGACCTACACAGATACGCAGTATTTT.

The chain combines TRBV10-1 with TRBJ1-2; D not certain. V was clipped by 8 bases and J by 2 bases, with 12 bases between them. Germline CDR1 and CDR2: WNHNN and SYGVQD (reference sequence). The CDR3 runs 13 residues. CDR3 region: CASSKEGNYGYTF. Here the CDR3 DNA reads TGCGCCAGCTCCAAAGAGGGCAACTATGGCTACACCTTC.

The V gene is TRBV5-4, the J gene TRBJ2-4, with TRBD2 identical over 12 bases. Germline V gives CDR1 SGHNT, CDR2 YYREEE (reference sequence). The CDR3 length is 16 residues. The trim removed 5 bases at V and 7 bases at J, leaving 10 bases unmatched. This chain's CDR3 is CASSLSPGLAGNIQYF. In DNA, the CDR3 is TGTGCCAGCAGTTTATCACCGGGACTAGCGGGTAACATTCAGTACTTC.

V gene TRBV19 combines with J gene TRBJ1-5, with 11 bases matching TRBD1. Germline trimming cut 6 bases from V and 4 bases from J; bases unmatched to any gene: 8. The CDR3 runs 16 residues. Germline CDR1 and CDR2: LNHDA and SQIVND (reference sequence). This CDR3 is CASRSGDRGVNQPQHF. The CDR3, as DNA: TGTGCCAGTAGATCGGGGGACAGGGGGGTTAATCAGCCCCAGCATTTT.

This clone was observed once. The gene calls are TRBV5-1 and TRBJ1-2; D possibly corresponds to TRBD1 (6 bases). V was shortened by 0 bases and J by 7 bases, with 13 bases between the two germline ends. The CDR3 covers 14 residues. Germline V gene lookup returns CDR1 SGHRS and CDR2 YFSETQ. DNA of the CDR3: TGCGCCAGCAGCTTGGACAGGGCATCGTCTGGCTACACCTTC. It encodes CASSLDRASSGYTF.

This clone was observed a few times. This sequence joins TRBV6-4 and TRBJ2-3, with D maybe TRBD2 (6 bases). This CDR3 comprises 14 residues. CDR1 is MRHNA and CDR2 is SNTAGT in the germline V gene. V gave up 11 bases and J gave up 4 bases, with 19 bases separating them. This chain's CDR3 is CARSTAGIPDTQYF. The CDR3 bases are TGTGCCCGCTCCACGGCGGGGATCCCAGATACGCAGTATTTT.

The V call is TRBV7-9, the J call TRBJ2-3; 9 bases fit TRBD1. The CDR3 spans 17 residues. With 2 bases clipped from V and 3 bases from J, the junction kept 9 bases outside the gene matches. Germline CDR1 is SEHNR and CDR2 is FQNEAQ (reference sequence). The CDR3 is CASSLQKGTGFTDTQYF. CDR3 DNA sequence: TGTGCCAGCAGCTTACAAAAAGGGACAGGGTTTACAGATACGCAGTATTTT.

The J gene is TRBJ1-2, the V gene TRBV19; D is possibly TRBD1 (5 bases). V lost 3 bases to trimming and J lost 6 bases, with 11 bases between them. Per the germline V gene, CDR1 is LNHDA and CDR2 is SQIVND (reference sequence). The CDR3 length is 13 residues. The CDR3 sequence is CASSMGRGNGYTF. CDR3 in DNA: TGTGCCAGTAGTATGGGGAGGGGAAATGGCTACACCTTC.

V and J are TRBV6-5 and TRBJ1-2, with D perhaps matching TRBD1 (6 bases). V was pared by 0 bases and J by 7 bases, with 12 bases between. Germline loops: CDR1 MNHEY, CDR2 SVGAGI. The CDR3 contains 14 residues. CDR3 protein: CASSYSMGASGYTF. CDR3 DNA: TGTGCCAGCAGTTACTCGATGGGGGCGAGTGGCTACACCTTC.

The chain joins TRBV29-1 to TRBJ1-4, with 7 bases lining up with TRBD1. Germline CDR1 is SQVTM and CDR2 is ANQGSEA. V shed 7 bases and J 4 bases; nucleotides not matched to a gene: 6. The CDR3 spans 13 residues. CDR3 nucleotides: TGCAGCGCTTTACAGGGGAATAATGAAAAACTGTTTTTT. Its translation: CSALQGNNEKLFF.

The chain couples TRBV30 to TRBJ2-4, with D perhaps TRBD1 (6 bases). Germline V CDR1 and CDR2: GTSNPN, SVGIG (reference sequence). The CDR3 covers 14 residues. Trimming took 0 bases from V and 1 from J, leaving 7 bases between them. The CDR3: CAWSVGAAKNIQYF. DNA for the CDR3: TGTGCCTGGAGTGTGGGGGCGGCCAAAAACATTCAGTACTTC.

The rearrangement joins TRBV30 to TRBJ2-1, with D unresolved. The CDR3 covers 14 residues. Germline V gene lookup returns CDR1 GTSNPN and CDR2 SVGIG (reference sequence). V lost 0 bases, J lost 6 bases, and 12 bases lay in between. The CDR3 region has the DNA TGTGCCTGGAGTGTGACCGCTATCCTCAATGAGCAGTTCTTC. Translated, it gives CAWSVTAILNEQFF.

V gene TRBV6-5 combines with J gene TRBJ1-6; tentatively, D is TRBD1 (6 bases). The CDR3 consists of 15 residues. V was trimmed by 3 bases and J by 7 bases, leaving 13 bases between them. Germline loops: CDR1 MNHEY, CDR2 SVGAGI. CDR3 sequence reads: CASSYRGQKNSPLHF. CDR3 DNA sequence: TGTGCCAGCAGTTATCGAGGACAGAAAAATTCACCCCTCCACTTT.

The V call is TRBV18, the J call TRBJ1-1; 8 positions agree with TRBD1. Germline values: CDR1 KGHSH, CDR2 LQKENI. V dropped 3 bases and J dropped 3; count of bases not matched to a gene: 6. This CDR3 contains 15 residues. CDR3 region: CASSPGQVPYTEAFF. For the CDR3, the DNA is TGTGCCAGCTCACCGGGACAGGTACCTTACACTGAAGCTTTCTTT.

The chain joins TRBV11-3 to TRBJ2-1; TRBD1 aligns across 7 bases. This CDR3 has 15 residues. Losses at the gene ends were 3 bases for V and 10 bases for J; bases not matched to a gene: 12. Germline lookup yields CDR1 SGHNT and CDR2 YENEEA. The CDR3 DNA sequence: TGTGCCAGCAGCTTGGGGGACAGTCCGATTGAGGAGCAGTTCTTC. This codes for CASSLGDSPIEEQFF.

This chain connects TRBV7-9 to TRBJ1-4, with a weak D call TRBD1 (6 bases). Trimming took off 2 bases at V and 8 bases at J, with 6 bases between the two ends. Germline V CDR1 and CDR2: SEHNR, FQNEAQ (reference sequence). The length of the CDR3 is 12 residues. CDR3 in amino acids: CASSLQGEKLFF. The CDR3 coding sequence is TGTGCCAGCAGCTTACAGGGGGAAAAACTGTTTTTT. Complete variable domain (other parts from reference TRBV7-9 and TRBJ1-4): DTGVSQNPRHKITKRGQNVTFRCDPISEHNRLYWYRQTLGQGPEFLTYFQNEAQLEKSRLLSDRFSAERPKGSFSTLEIQRTEQGDSAMYLCASSLQGEKLFFGSGTQLSVL.

The rearrangement links TRBV5-4 to TRBJ1-2; tentatively, D is TRBD1 (5 bases). The CDR3 totals 17 residues. The germline V gene has CDR1 SGHNT and CDR2 YYREEE (reference sequence). Trimming removed 2 bases from V and 8 bases from J, with 25 bases in between. CDR3 nucleotides: TGTGCCAGCAGCTTCCTCCAACCGTACCGGGACGGCTTAGGCTACACCTTC. This gives the protein CASSFLQPYRDGLGYTF.

The genes are TRBV10-2 and TRBJ1-5; perhaps TRBD1 as D (5 bases). The V gene lost 0 bases and the J gene lost 3 bases, with 9 bases spanning the gap. This CDR3 has 15 residues. Germline assignment: CDR1 WSHSY and CDR2 SAAADI. CDR3 sequence (DNA): TGCGCCAGCAGTGAGTCTGGAGGGGCCAATCAGCCCCAGCATTTT. As protein: CASSESGGANQPQHF.

This chain links TRBV27 with TRBJ1-2; 7 bases are a match to TRBD1. This CDR3 is 13 amino acids long. V lost 6 bases and J lost 5; bases outside the gene matches: 6. CDR1 is MNHEY and CDR2 is SMNVEV in the germline V gene (reference sequence). CDR3 region: CASRTGSWYGYTF. Here the CDR3 DNA reads TGTGCCAGCAGGACAGGGTCCTGGTATGGCTACACCTTC.

The rearrangement joins TRBV5-6 to TRBJ2-5; D is uncertain. V lost 4 bases, J lost 2 bases, and 15 bases lay in between. The CDR3 totals 15 residues. CDR1 is SGHDT, CDR2 YYEEEE, per germline. This CDR3 is CASSPENGQQETQYF. The CDR3 nucleotides are TGTGCCAGCAGCCCCGAAAATGGCCAGCAAGAGACCCAGTACTTC. Supplemented by reference TRBV5-6 and TRBJ2-5, the full variable domain reads DAGVTQSPTHLIKTRGQQVTLRCSPKSGHDTVSWYQQALGQGPQFIFQYYEEEERQRGNFPDRFSGHQFPNYSSELNVNALLLGDSALYLCASSPENGQQETQYFGPGTRLLVL.

The chain couples TRBV7-2 to TRBJ2-5; TRBD2 matches at 11 bases. Germline-derived CDR1 and CDR2 are SGHTA and FQGNSA. The J segment lost 7 bases and the V segment lost 1 base, leaving 11 bases of the junction unmatched. The CDR3 has 17 amino acids. The CDR3 bases are TGTGCCAGCAGCTTAGATGGGGTAGCGGGAGGGCTGTGGACCCAGTACTTC. It specifies CASSLDGVAGGLWTQYF. Full variable domain (rest looked up from reference TRBV7-2 and TRBJ2-5): GAGVSQSPSNKVTEKGKDVELRCDPISGHTALYWYRQSLGQGLEFLIYFQGNSAPDKSGLPSDRFSAERTGGSVSTLTIQRTQQEDSAVYLCASSLDGVAGGLWTQYFGPGTRLLVL.